Listed below are T cell receptor beta chains from one sample, sequenced in a study of blood T cell repertoires in COVID-19. Assay used: immunoSEQ multiplex PCR; TCRdb lists only in-frame clones, some missing. The top ten hold approximately 1.2% of the sample, which has more than 300,000 clones, approximately 90% seen once. The specimen sequenced was PBMCs or T cells enriched from blood (not recorded which). The receptors shown here come from a woman under 30 who had recovered from COVID-19. The CDR3 runs from the conserved cysteine through the conserved F or W. The D gene is left open where the match is weak. Clone sizes are given selectively: once, few, many, or a class where the clone is expanded.

>TRBJ2-7|TRBD2|NA|TRBV11-2
CASSKTRGGEQYF
TGTGCCAGCAGCAAGACGCGGGGGGGTGAGCAGTACTTC
>TRBJ2-2|TRBD1|NA|TRBV6-2/TRBV6-3
CASTPLQGALNTGELFF
TGTGCCAGCACCCCATTACAGGGGGCGCTGAACACCGGGGAGCTGTTTTTT
>TRBJ2-2|TRBD2|NA|TRBV24-1
CATSDLGSGGTGELFF
TGTGCCACCAGTGATTTGGGAAGCGGGGGAACGGGGGAGCTGTTTTTT
>TRBJ2-5|TRBD1|NA|TRBV6-5
CASQKGQQETQYF
TGTGCCAGCCAGAAGGGACAGCAAGAGACCCAGTACTTC
>TRBJ2-1|NA|NA|TRBV6-5
CASSYSGAGQFF
TGTGCCAGCAGTTACTCGGGGGCCGGGCAGTTCTTC
>TRBJ2-3|TRBD2|NA|TRBV18
CASSPLPSGGPTDTQYF
TGTGCCAGCTCACCACTCCCTAGCGGGGGACCCACAGATACGCAGTATTTT
>TRBJ1-5|TRBD1|NA|TRBV6-1
CASSEAYGLQGSNQPQHF
TGTGCCAGCAGTGAAGCCTATGGGCTACAGGGGAGCAATCAGCCCCAGCATTTT
>TRBJ2-2|TRBD1|NA|TRBV11-2
CASSPPDRATGELFF
TGTGCCAGCAGCCCACCTGACAGGGCCACCGGGGAGCTGTTTTTT
>TRBJ1-6|NA|NA|TRBV4-2
CASSQALESSYNSPLHF
TGTGCCAGCAGCCAAGCCTTAGAGAGCTCCTATAATTCACCCCTCCACTTT
>TRBJ1-6|NA|NA|TRBV25-1
CASSESTASSYNSPLHF
TGTGCCAGCAGTGAATCGACGGCTAGCTCCTATAATTCACCCCTCCACTTT
>TRBJ2-1|TRBD1|NA|TRBV6-5
CASSLPTGADEQFF
TGTGCCAGCTCTCTACCGACAGGGGCGGATGAGCAGTTCTTC
>TRBJ1-1|TRBD1|NA|TRBV6-9
CASSSPGGNTEAFF
TGTGCCAGCAGTTCCCCAGGGGGGAACACTGAAGCTTTCTTT
>TRBJ2-1|NA|once|TRBV7-3
CASSSTGGGNNEQFF
TGTGCCAGCAGCTCCACAGGGGGAGGGAATAATGAGCAGTTCTTC
>TRBJ2-1|NA|once|TRBV9
CASSVTRGASYNEQFF
TGTGCCAGCAGCGTAACTCGGGGGGCTTCCTACAATGAGCAGTTCTTC
>TRBJ2-3|TRBD2|NA|TRBV7-6
CASSLGLAGVGDTQYF
TGTGCCAGCAGCTTAGGGCTAGCGGGGGTTGGAGATACGCAGTATTTT
>TRBJ2-3|NA|NA|TRBV5-1
CASTDPGAPTDTQYF
TGCGCCAGCACCGACCCAGGTGCTCCCACAGATACGCAGTATTTT
>TRBJ1-1|NA|NA|TRBV10-3
CAISGSSGGRPNTEAFF
TGTGCCATCAGTGGTTCAAGTGGGGGCCGCCCGAACACTGAAGCTTTCTTT
>TRBJ1-1|NA|NA|TRBV2
CASSLDTEAFF
TGTGCCAGCAGTCTCGACACTGAAGCTTTCTTT
>TRBJ1-2|NA|NA|TRBV7-9
CASSLGDSGGYTF
TGTGCCAGCAGCTTAGGGGACTCGGGTGGCTACACCTTC
>TRBJ2-7|NA|NA|TRBV9
CASSVVPAGDYEQYF
TGTGCCAGCAGCGTAGTGCCGGCAGGGGATTACGAGCAGTACTTC
>TRBJ2-1|NA|NA|TRBV11-1
CASSLGVGSRTNEQFF
TGTGCCAGCAGCTTAGGGGTCGGATCCCGGACAAATGAGCAGTTCTTC
>TRBJ2-7|NA|NA|TRBV30
CAWGGFGQPGFEQYF
TGTGCCTGGGGTGGTTTCGGACAGCCTGGGTTCGAGCAGTACTTC
>TRBJ1-4|NA|NA|TRBV29-1
CRNRVWSEKLFF
TGCCGAAACAGGGTATGGAGTGAAAAACTGTTTTTT
>TRBJ1-2|NA|NA|TRBV19
CASSIPRYGYTF
TGTGCCAGTAGTATTCCTCGCTATGGCTACACCTTC
>TRBJ1-1|NA|few|TRBV7-2
CASSLQVNTEAFF
TGTGCCAGCAGCTTACAGGTGAACACTGAAGCTTTCTTT
>TRBJ1-1|TRBD1|NA|TRBV9
CASSAREGTGGLRAFF
TGTGCCAGCAGCGCCCGCGAGGGGACAGGGGGGCTCAGAGCTTTCTTT
>TRBJ1-1|NA|NA|TRBV12-5
CASGLRGYGTEAFF
TGTGCTAGTGGTTTGAGGGGATATGGCACTGAAGCTTTCTTT
>TRBJ1-1|NA|NA|TRBV18
CASSPVPAYSNTEAFF
TGTGCCAGCTCACCAGTTCCAGCGTACTCGAACACTGAAGCTTTCTTT
>TRBJ2-6|TRBD1|NA|TRBV9
CASRGTGKVFGGANVLTF
TGTGCCAGCAGAGGGACAGGGAAGGTGTTCGGAGGGGCCAACGTCCTGACTTTC
>TRBJ1-4|NA|NA|TRBV3-1/TRBV3-2
CASSLTGGLHEKLFF
TGTGCCAGCAGCCTTACCGGGGGGCTTCATGAAAAACTGTTTTTT
>TRBJ2-5|TRBD1|NA|TRBV30
CAVGQGQETQYF
TGTGCCGTTGGACAGGGACAAGAGACCCAGTACTTC
>TRBJ2-3|NA|NA|TRBV27
CASSLGRTSTDTQYF
TGTGCCAGCAGTTTGGGCAGGACTAGCACAGATACGCAGTATTTT
>TRBJ2-1|TRBD2|few|TRBV10-3
CAISESTGGHHNEQFF
TGTGCCATCAGTGAATCGACGGGGGGGCACCACAATGAGCAGTTCTTC
>TRBJ1-1|NA|NA|TRBV25-1
CASSEWGRANTEAFF
TGTGCCAGCAGTGAATGGGGCAGGGCGAACACTGAAGCTTTCTTT
>TRBJ2-1|TRBD2|NA|TRBV18
CASSQGGLDGRNEQFF
TGTGCCAGCTCACAGGGAGGGCTCGACGGGCGGAATGAGCAGTTCTTC
>TRBJ2-1|TRBD2|NA|TRBV7-3
CASSLGDYHNEQFF
TGTGCCAGCAGCCTAGGGGACTACCACAATGAGCAGTTCTTC
>TRBJ2-4|TRBD1|NA|TRBV4-1
CASSPLGTARAKNIQYF
TGCGCCAGCAGCCCCCTTGGGACAGCGCGAGCCAAAAACATTCAGTACTTC
>TRBJ2-5|TRBD2|NA|TRBV6-2/TRBV6-3
CASSYALLAHQETQYF
TGTGCCAGCAGTTACGCTCTACTAGCGCACCAAGAGACCCAGTACTTC
>TRBJ2-5|NA|NA|TRBV4-3
CASSQDWGLETQYF
TGCGCCAGCAGCCAAGATTGGGGCCTGGAGACCCAGTACTTC
>TRBJ2-3|NA|NA|TRBV3-1/TRBV3-2
CASSQARRETYF
TGTGCCAGCAGCCAAGCACGGAGAGAGACGTATTTT
>TRBJ1-6|NA|NA|TRBV6-6
CASRRRTLTGPAGTNSPLHF
TGTGCCAGCAGGCGAAGGACTCTTACGGGCCCGGCGGGCACCAATTCACCCCTCCACTTT
>TRBJ1-2|NA|NA|TRBV18
CASSPGHNYGYTF
TGTGCCAGCTCACCTGGACACAACTATGGCTACACCTTC
>TRBJ1-6|TRBD1|NA|TRBV27
CASSLSPKQGFYSPLHF
TGTGCCAGCAGTTTATCTCCAAAACAGGGGTTTTATTCACCCCTCCACTTT